Sequencing of this T cell receptor beta chain was carried out in a study of OX40 agonist ivuxolimab in advanced cancers. Regarding the research as a whole: Ivuxolimab was an agonistic, fully human IgG2 monoclonal antibody directed against OX40 (CD134), a costimulatory receptor. Intravenous ivuxolimab was administered to patients every 2 weeks at six dose levels: 0.01, 0.1, 0.3, 1.5, 3 and 10 mg/kg. Of the roughly 53 patients in dose escalation, some 20 had hepatocellular carcinoma, around 15 had melanoma, 9 had renal cell carcinoma and 9 had head and neck cancer. In the dose-escalation cohort, roughly 80% of patients were male, and the mean age was approximately 60 years, with a range of roughly 23 to 85. Prior anti-PD-1, anti-PD-L1 or anti-CTLA-4 therapy was permitted, and checkpoint inhibitors had been received by about two fifths of dose-escalation patients. Partial responses were achieved by three dose-escalation patients, of whom one had hepatocellular carcinoma and two had cutaneous melanoma. Peripheral TCRbeta sequencing was intended to test whether TCR sequence diversity was altered and clonal T-cell expansion was caused by ivuxolimab. The paper describes the monotherapy dose-escalation part (N = 52 patients) of the phase I trial of ivuxolimab.

Genomic DNA was isolated from the sorted cells so that the TCRbeta CDR3 region could be sequenced. The immunoSEQ Assay was used to sequence the TCRbeta CDR3 regions. TCRdb carries this immuneACCESS record with in-frame sequences only. Its versions omit some clonotypes, under half of them owing to an unresolved V gene in the studies checked, with the rest unexplained. For this sample the table gives over 45,000 clones, of which 70% to 80% were detected only once. The ten largest clones represent roughly 1.2% of the sample. Patients with autoimmune disease history or receiving systemic immunosuppression were excluded from the trial. Peripheral blood for TCR sequencing was drawn from every dose cohort at baseline, at cycle 4 day 1 and at cycle 7 day 1. Samples were obtained from an open-label, multicenter, first-in-human phase I dose-escalation trial of ivuxolimab. Adults with locally advanced or metastatic head and neck squamous cell, hepatocellular, melanoma or renal cell carcinoma were enrolled in the trial. CD4+ and CD8+ T cells were sorted separately from peripheral blood before TCR sequencing.

Concerning this clone itself: No antigen is known for it. The sample holds no much larger clone one base away, and base qualities are not on file.

The paper as a whole reports these results and caveats: After ivuxolimab, expanded clones were on average more numerous among CD8+ T cells than among CD4+ T cells. Low levels of normalized T-cell clonal expansion were also seen in some nonresponding patients. At doses of 0.1 to 3.0 mg/kg, clonal expansion of both CD4+ and CD8+ T cells in blood was seen between baseline and week 6. Antigen specificity was not determined for the clonally expanded peripheral T cells. In the 0.1-3.0 mg/kg groups, partial responders had among the lowest normalized peripheral clonal expansion, particularly in CD8+ T cells.

From the cysteine through the phenylalanine, the CDR3 covers 14 amino acids. Only the CDR3 portion is preserved as DNA: 42 bases, with reading frame beginning at the first base. Based on the germline V gene, the CDR1 and CDR2 sequences are MNHNS and SASEGT. From V the trimming removes 8 bases and from J it removes 6 bases, while the gene matches leave 9 bases of the junction unaccounted for. The sequenced sample was CD4+ or CD8+ T cells sorted from blood, obtained in a trial of the OX40 agonist ivuxolimab. This receptor was taken from an adult with an advanced solid tumor such as melanoma, head and neck, liver or kidney cancer. In this chain, TRBV6-1 is recombined with TRBJ2-4; 8 central nucleotides agree with TRBD2. The CDR3 region has the sequence CASLPGGDINIQYF. The DNA sequence reads TGTGCCAGCCTGCCGGGAGGGGACATAAACATTCAGTACTTC.